Listed here is a single T cell receptor (beta chain). Antigen specificity is unknown. The data were produced by immunoSEQ multiplex PCR, yet TCRdb's version contains in-frame clones alone and is incomplete. The data contain around 67,000 clones, 80% of them singletons. This CDR3 is built from 15 residues. Germline V gene sequence: CDR1 SGHRS, CDR2 YFSETQ. Trimming removed 0 bases from V and 8 bases from J, with 17 bases in between. This sample was included in a study of OX40 agonist ivuxolimab in advanced cancers. General observations from the study: On average, a greater number of expanded clones characterised CD8+ T cells relative to CD4+.

This TCR derives from an adult with an advanced solid tumor such as melanoma, head and neck, liver or kidney cancer. This chain uses TRBV5-1 with TRBJ1-2; tentative D call: TRBD1 (5 bases). Sequencing used CD4+ or CD8+ T cells sorted from blood, obtained in a trial of the OX40 agonist ivuxolimab. CDR3 coding DNA: TGCGCCAGCAGCTTGGATTTGGGCAGGGCGGAGGGCTACACCTTC. Residues: CASSLDLGRAEGYTF.